A selection of T cell receptor beta chains follows, all from one sample in a study of T cell repertoires in cytomegalovirus infection. No antigen has been assigned to these receptors. TCRdb recomputed calls from the reads with MiXCR, one row per CDR3 protein. In the table there are around 900,000 distinct CDR3 sequences, approximately 33% of which are singletons. The sample consisted of cultured CD8+ T cells from PBMCs, taken from culture after CMV antigen stimulation. The receptors shown here come from a human donor in good health (CMV status not recorded). Some clones in this sample may be carry-over from other donors' samples. The CDR3 runs from the conserved cysteine through the conserved F or W.

cdr3_aa	v_call	j_call
CASSCKQGGNTGELFF	TRBV6-6	TRBJ2-2
CASSSTGGSNTEAFF	TRBV7-2	TRBJ1-1
CASSYGTGFANTEAFF	TRBV6-5	TRBJ1-1
CASSGGTQFF	TRBV7-9	TRBJ2-1
CATSRGRDWSYGYTF	TRBV15	TRBJ1-2
CASSGGGTQYF	TRBV12-3/TRBV12-4	TRBJ2-3
CASSQDPLAGYNEQFF	TRBV3-1	TRBJ2-1
CASSQDGGEMNTEAFF	TRBV4-1	TRBJ1-1
CASSYSGTRIGNEQFF	TRBV6-2/TRBV6-3	TRBJ2-1
CASSGGTDLAKNIQYF	TRBV7-8	TRBJ2-4
CASSIRRQLGNTIYF	TRBV19	TRBJ1-3
CASSLAKYYEQYF	TRBV7-6	TRBJ2-7
CASSVGGGPGNQPQHF	TRBV9	TRBJ1-5
CAISDRDPNTEAFF	TRBV10-3	TRBJ1-1
CASSRGLAITDTQYF	TRBV4-1	TRBJ2-3
CASSVDSWGEAFF	TRBV7-6	TRBJ1-1
CSAPDRAFSGNTIYF	TRBV20-1	TRBJ1-3
CASSQGANRRETQYF	TRBV4-1	TRBJ2-5
CASSLEGLAANEQFF	TRBV11-3	TRBJ2-1
CASIHTAGSQETQYF	TRBV7-8	TRBJ2-5
CASSEGLAGFSDTQYF	TRBV6-1	TRBJ2-3
CASSSIGRDGWYGYTF	TRBV27	TRBJ1-2
CASSEGTGSHEQYF	TRBV25-1	TRBJ2-7
CASSDAGDGHNEQFF	TRBV7-9	TRBJ2-1
CASSYPTVSGANVLTF	TRBV6-5	TRBJ2-6
CASLRDGDYEQYF	TRBV28	TRBJ2-7
CASSITGGIQPQHF	TRBV19	TRBJ1-5
CASTGGLAGGQVYNEQFF	TRBV27	TRBJ2-1
CASRNLNYEQYF	TRBV11-1	TRBJ2-7
CASGDFGRGPGGQPQHF	TRBV7-8	TRBJ1-5
CASSESRGFDEQFF	TRBV2	TRBJ2-1
CASSRQGSQPQHF	TRBV4-1	TRBJ1-5
CASSLGVSSSYEQYF	TRBV7-9	TRBJ2-7
CSVEDRSAPDGYTF	TRBV29-1	TRBJ1-2
CASSRPGLAGFNEQFF	TRBV11-2	TRBJ2-1
CASSPSGGTLTDTQYF	TRBV7-6	TRBJ2-3
CASSLGPPDRGDEQFF	TRBV5-1	TRBJ2-1
CASSQGAVRADYNEQFF	TRBV3-1	TRBJ2-1
CASSLRDSNLYNEQFF	TRBV7-6	TRBJ2-1
CASSYGGGTFEQFF	TRBV6-2/TRBV6-3	TRBJ2-1
CASSYPGEPSDF	TRBV6-6	TRBJ2-4
CASSRGQGEFLNQPQHF	TRBV4-2	TRBJ1-5
CASSSRTGSTDTQYF	TRBV5-5	TRBJ2-3
CASSHPGAADSPLHF	TRBV11-2	TRBJ1-6